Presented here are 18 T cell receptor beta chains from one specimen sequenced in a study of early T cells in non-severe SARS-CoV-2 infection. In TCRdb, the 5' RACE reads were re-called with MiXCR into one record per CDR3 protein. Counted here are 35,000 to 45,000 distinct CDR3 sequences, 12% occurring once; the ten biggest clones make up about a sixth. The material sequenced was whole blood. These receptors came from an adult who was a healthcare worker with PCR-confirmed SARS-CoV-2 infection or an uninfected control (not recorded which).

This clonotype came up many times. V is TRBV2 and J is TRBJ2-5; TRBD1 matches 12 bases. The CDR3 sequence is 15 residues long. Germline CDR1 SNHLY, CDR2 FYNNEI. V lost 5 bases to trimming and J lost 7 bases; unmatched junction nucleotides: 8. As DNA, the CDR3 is TGTGCCAGCAGTCAGGGACAGGGGGCGGGCCGGACCCAGTACTTC. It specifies CASSQGQGAGRTQYF.

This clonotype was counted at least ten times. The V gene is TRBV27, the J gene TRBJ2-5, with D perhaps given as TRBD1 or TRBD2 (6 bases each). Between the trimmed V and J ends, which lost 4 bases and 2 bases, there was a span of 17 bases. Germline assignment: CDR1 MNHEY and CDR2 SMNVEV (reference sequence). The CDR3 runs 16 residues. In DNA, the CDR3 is TGTGCCAGCAGTTCCCCGGGGGCTCTTGATCAAGAGACCCAGTACTTC. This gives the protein CASSSPGALDQETQYF.

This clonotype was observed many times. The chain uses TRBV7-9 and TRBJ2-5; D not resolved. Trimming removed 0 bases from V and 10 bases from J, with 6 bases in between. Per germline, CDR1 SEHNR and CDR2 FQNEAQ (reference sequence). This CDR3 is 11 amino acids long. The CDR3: CASSLAHDQYF. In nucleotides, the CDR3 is TGTGCCAGCAGCTTAGCGCATGACCAGTACTTC.

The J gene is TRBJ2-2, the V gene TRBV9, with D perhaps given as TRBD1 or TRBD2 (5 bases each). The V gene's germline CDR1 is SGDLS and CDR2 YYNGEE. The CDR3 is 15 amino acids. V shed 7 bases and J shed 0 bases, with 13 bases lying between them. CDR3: CASGDGPTNTGELFF. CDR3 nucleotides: TGTGCCAGCGGGGACGGTCCGACGAACACCGGGGAGCTGTTTTTT.

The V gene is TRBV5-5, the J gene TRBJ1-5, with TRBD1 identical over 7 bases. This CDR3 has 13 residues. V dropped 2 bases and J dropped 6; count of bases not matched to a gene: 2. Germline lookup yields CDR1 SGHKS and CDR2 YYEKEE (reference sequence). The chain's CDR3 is CASSFRGIQPQHF. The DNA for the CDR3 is TGTGCCAGCAGCTTCAGGGGGATTCAGCCCCAGCATTTT.

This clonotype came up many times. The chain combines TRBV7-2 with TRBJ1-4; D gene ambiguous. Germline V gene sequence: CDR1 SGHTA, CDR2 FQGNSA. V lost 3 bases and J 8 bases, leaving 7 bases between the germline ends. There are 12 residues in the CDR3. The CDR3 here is CASSLGGEKLFF. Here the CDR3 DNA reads TGTGCCAGCAGCTTGGGTGGGGAAAAACTGTTTTTT.

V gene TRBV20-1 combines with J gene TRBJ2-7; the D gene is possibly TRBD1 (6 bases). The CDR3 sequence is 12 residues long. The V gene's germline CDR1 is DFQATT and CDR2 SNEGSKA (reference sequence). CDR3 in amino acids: CSHRDTTYEQYF. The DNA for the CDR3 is TGCAGCCACCGGGACACAACCTACGAGCAGTACTTC.

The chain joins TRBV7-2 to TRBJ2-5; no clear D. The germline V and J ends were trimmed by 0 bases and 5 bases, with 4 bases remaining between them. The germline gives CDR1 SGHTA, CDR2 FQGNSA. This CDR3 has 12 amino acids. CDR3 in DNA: TGTGCCAGCAGCTTAGCCCACGAGACCCAGTACTTC. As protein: CASSLAHETQYF.

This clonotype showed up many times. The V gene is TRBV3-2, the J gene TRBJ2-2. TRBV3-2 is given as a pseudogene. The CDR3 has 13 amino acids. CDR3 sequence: CASNKGVTGELFF. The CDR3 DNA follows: TGTGCCAGCAACAAAGGAGTTACCGGGGAGCTGTTTTTT.

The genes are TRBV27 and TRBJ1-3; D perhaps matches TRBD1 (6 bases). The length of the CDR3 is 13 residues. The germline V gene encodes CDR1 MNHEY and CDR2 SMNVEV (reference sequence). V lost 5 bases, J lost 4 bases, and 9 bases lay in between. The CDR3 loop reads CASSITGGNTIYF. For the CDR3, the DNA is TGTGCCAGCAGTATCACAGGGGGAAACACCATATATTTT.

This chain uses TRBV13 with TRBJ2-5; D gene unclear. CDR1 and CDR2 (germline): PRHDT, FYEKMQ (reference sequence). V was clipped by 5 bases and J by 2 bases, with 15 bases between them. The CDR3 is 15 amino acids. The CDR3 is CASSLRWGHQETQYF. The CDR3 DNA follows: TGTGCCAGCAGCCTCCGATGGGGTCATCAAGAGACCCAGTACTTC.

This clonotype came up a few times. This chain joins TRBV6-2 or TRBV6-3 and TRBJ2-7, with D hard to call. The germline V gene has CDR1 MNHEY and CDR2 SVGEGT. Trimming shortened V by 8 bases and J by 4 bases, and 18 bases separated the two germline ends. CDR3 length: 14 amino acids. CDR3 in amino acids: CASALDEILYEQYF. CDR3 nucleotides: TGTGCCAGCGCCCTTGACGAGATCCTATACGAGCAGTACTTC.

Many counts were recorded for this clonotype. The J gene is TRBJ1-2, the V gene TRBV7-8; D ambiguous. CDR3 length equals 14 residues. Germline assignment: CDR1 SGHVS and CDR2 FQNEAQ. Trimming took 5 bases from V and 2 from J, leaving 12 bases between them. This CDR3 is CASSIGSSNYGYTF. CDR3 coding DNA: TGTGCCAGCAGCATTGGGTCGTCCAACTATGGCTACACCTTC.

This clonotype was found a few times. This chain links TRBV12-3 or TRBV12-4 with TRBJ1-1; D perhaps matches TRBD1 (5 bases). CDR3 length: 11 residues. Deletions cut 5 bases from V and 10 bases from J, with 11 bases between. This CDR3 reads CASSARDGAFF. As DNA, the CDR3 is TGTGCCAGCAGTGCGAGGGACGGAGCTTTCTTT.

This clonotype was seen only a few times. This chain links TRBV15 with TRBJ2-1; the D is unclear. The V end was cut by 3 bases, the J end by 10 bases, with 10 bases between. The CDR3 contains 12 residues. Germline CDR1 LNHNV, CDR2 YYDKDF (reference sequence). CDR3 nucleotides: TGTGCCACCAGCAGTGCGGACGAGGAGCAGTTCTTC. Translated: CATSSADEEQFF. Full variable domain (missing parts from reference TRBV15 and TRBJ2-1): DAMVIQNPRYQVTQFGKPVTLSCSQTLNHNVMYWYQQKSSQAPKLLFHYYDKDFNNEADTPDNFQSRRPNTSFCFLDIRSPGLGDTAMYLCATSSADEEQFFGPGTRLTVL.

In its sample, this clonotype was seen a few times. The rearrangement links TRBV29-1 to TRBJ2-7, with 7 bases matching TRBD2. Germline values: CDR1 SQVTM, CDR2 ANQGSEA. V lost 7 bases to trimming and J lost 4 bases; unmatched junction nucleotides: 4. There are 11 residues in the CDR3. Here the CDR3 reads CSACGGYEQYF. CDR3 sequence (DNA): TGCAGCGCATGCGGGGGTTACGAGCAGTACTTC.

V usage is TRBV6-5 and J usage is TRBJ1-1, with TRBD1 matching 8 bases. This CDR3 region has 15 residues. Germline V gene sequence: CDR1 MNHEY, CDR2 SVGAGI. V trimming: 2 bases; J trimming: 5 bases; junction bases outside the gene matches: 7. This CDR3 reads CASSYPGQGPTEAFF. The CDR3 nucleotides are TGTGCCAGCAGTTACCCAGGACAGGGCCCGACTGAAGCTTTCTTT.

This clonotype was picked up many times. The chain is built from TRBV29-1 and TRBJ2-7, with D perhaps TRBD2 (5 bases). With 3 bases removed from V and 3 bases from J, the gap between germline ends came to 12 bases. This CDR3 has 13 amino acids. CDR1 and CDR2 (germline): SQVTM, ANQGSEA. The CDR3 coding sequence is TGCAGCGTTGAGTTTCCGGGGAACTACGAGCAGTACTTC. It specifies CSVEFPGNYEQYF.